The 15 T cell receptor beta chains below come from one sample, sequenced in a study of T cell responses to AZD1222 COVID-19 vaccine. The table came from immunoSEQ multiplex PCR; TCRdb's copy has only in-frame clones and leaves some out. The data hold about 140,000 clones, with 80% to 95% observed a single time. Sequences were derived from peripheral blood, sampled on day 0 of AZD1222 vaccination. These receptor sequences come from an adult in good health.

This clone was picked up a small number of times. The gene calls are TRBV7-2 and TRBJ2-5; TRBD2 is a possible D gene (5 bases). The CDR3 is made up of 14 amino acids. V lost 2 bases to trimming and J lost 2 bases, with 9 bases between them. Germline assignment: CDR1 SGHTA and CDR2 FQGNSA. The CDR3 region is CASSLSSGQETQYF. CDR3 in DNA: TGTGCCAGCAGCTTATCCAGCGGACAAGAGACCCAGTACTTC. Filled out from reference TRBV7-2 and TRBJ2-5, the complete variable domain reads GAGVSQSPSNKVTEKGKDVELRCDPISGHTALYWYRQSLGQGLEFLIYFQGNSAPDKSGLPSDRFSAERTGGSVSTLTIQRTQQEDSAVYLCASSLSSGQETQYFGPGTRLLVL.

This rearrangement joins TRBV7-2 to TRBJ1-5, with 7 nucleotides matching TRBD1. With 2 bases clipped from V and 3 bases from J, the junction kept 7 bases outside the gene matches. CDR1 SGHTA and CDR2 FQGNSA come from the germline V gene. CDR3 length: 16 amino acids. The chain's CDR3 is CASSLWAGTDNQPQHF. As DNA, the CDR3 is TGTGCCAGCAGCTTATGGGCCGGGACAGACAATCAGCCCCAGCATTTT.

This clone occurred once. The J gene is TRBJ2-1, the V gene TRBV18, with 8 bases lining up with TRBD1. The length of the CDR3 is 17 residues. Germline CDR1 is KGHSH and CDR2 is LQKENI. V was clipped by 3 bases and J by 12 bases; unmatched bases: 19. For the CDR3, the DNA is TGTGCCAGCTCACCCTCAGCTACCGGACAGGGTGCCTATGGGCAGTTCTTC. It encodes CASSPSATGQGAYGQFF.

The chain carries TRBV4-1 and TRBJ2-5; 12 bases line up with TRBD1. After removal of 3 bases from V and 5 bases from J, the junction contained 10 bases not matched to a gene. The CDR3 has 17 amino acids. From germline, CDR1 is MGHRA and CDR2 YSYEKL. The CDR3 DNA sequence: TGCGCCAGCAGCCAGGGGGACAGGGGGCCCTCAGGGGAGACCCAGTACTTC. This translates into CASSQGDRGPSGETQYF.

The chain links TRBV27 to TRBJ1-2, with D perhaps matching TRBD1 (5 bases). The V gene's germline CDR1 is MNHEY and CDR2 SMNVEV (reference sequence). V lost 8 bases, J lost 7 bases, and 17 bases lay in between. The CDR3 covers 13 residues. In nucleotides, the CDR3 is TGTGCCAGCCACAGAAGCTCGGGGGGTGGCTACACCTTC. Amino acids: CASHRSSGGGYTF.

Here the CDR3 DNA reads TGTGCCAGCAGCGTAGGGGTCCTAGCGGCCCAGCAAGAGACCCAGTACTTC. It yields the protein CASSVGVLAAQQETQYF. The chain couples TRBV9 to TRBJ2-5, with 7 bases fitting TRBD2. The length of the CDR3 is 17 residues. The V and J ends lost 0 bases and 2 bases, in that order; junction bases with no gene match: 10. The germline CDR1 and CDR2 sequences are SGDLS and YYNGEE.

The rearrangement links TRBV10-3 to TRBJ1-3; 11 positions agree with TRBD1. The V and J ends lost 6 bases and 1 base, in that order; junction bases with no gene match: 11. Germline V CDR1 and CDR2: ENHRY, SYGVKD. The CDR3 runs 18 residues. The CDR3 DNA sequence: TGTGCCATCAGCACCCGGGACAGGGGGTCGGCGTCTGGAAACACCATATATTTT. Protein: CAISTRDRGSASGNTIYF.

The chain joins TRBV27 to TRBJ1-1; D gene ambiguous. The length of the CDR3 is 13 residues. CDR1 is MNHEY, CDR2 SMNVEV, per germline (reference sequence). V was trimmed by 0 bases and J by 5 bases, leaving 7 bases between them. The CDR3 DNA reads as TGTGCCAGCAGTTTATCGGTGGGGACTGAAGCTTTCTTT. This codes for CASSLSVGTEAFF.

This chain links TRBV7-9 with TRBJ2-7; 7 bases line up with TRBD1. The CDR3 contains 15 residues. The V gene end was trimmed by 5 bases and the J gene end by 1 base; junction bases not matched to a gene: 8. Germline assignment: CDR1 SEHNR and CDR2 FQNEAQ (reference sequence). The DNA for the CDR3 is TGTGCCAGCAGCCCCCTTGGGACAGCTTCCTACGAGCAGTACTTC. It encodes CASSPLGTASYEQYF.

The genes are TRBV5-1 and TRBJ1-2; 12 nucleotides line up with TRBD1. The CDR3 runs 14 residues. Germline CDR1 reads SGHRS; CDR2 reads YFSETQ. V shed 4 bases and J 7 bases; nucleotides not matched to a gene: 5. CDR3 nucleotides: TGCGCCAGCAGCCCCGGGACAGGGGGCCTTGGCTACACCTTC. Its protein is CASSPGTGGLGYTF.

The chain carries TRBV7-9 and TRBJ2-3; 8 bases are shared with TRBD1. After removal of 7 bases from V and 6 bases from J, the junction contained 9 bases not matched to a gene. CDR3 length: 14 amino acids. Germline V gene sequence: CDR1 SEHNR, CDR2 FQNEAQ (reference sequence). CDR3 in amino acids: CASTADRGFDTQYF. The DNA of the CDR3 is TGTGCCAGCACCGCAGACAGGGGTTTTGATACGCAGTATTTT.

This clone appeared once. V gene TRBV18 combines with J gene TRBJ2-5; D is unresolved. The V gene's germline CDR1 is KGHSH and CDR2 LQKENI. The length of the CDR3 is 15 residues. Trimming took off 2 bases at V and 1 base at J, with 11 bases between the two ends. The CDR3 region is CASSPVQAIQETQYF. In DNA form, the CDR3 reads TGTGCCAGCTCACCAGTTCAGGCCATCCAAGAGACCCAGTACTTC.

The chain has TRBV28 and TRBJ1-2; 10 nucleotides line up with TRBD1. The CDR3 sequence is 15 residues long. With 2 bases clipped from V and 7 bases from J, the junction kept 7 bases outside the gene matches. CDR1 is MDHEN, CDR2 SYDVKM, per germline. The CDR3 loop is CASSLGLGQGGGYTF. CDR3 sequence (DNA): TGTGCCAGCAGTTTAGGACTCGGACAGGGGGGTGGCTACACCTTC.

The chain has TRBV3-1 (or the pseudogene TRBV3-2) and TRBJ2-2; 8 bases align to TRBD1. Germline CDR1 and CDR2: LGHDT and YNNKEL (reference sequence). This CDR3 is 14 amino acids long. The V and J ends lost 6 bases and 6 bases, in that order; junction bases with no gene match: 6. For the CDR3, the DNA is TGTGCCAGCAGAGCCAGGGGGCTTGCCGGGGAGCTGTTTTTT. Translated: CASRARGLAGELFF.

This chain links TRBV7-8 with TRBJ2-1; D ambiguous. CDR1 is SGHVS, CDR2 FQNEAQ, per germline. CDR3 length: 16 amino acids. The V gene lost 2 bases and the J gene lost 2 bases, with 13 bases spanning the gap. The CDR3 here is CASSLIWAGTYNEQFF. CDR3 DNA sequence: TGTGCCAGCAGCTTAATTTGGGCAGGAACCTACAATGAGCAGTTCTTC.